The next 21 T cell receptor beta chains were all read from a single sample in a study of blood T cell repertoires in COVID-19. Profiling relied on immunoSEQ multiplex PCR, and the TCRdb table lists in-frame clones only, not all of them. Of about 200,000 clones listed, around four fifths are singletons. Source material: peripheral blood. These receptors originate from a woman aged 50 to 60 with acute or convalescent COVID-19.

This clone is medium-sized in the sample. J is TRBJ2-2 and V is TRBV12-3 or TRBV12-4, with D possibly TRBD1 on 5 matching bases. This CDR3 region has 13 residues. The V and J ends lost 4 bases and 7 bases respectively, with 10 bases between them. This CDR3 is CASSYRINGELFF. CDR3 nucleotides: TGTGCCAGCAGTTACAGGATTAACGGGGAGCTGTTTTTT.

The chain links TRBV13 to TRBJ1-3; D is unresolved. The CDR3 consists of 13 residues. Trimming took 5 bases from V and 3 from J, leaving 8 bases between them. CDR1 and CDR2 from the germline V gene are PRHDT and FYEKMQ (reference sequence). The chain's CDR3 is CASSDYYGNTIYF. The CDR3 DNA reads TGTGCCAGCAGCGATTACTATGGAAACACCATATATTTT.

The rearrangement links TRBV5-4 to TRBJ1-1, with 7 positions matching TRBD1. Germline loops: CDR1 SGHNT, CDR2 YYREEE (reference sequence). This CDR3 contains 15 residues. The ends lost 0 bases at V and 5 bases at J; junction bases unmatched: 7. CDR3 bases: TGTGCCAGCAGCTTGGCAGGGGGAGGTTGGACTGAAGCTTTCTTT. As protein: CASSLAGGGWTEAFF.

This rearrangement joins TRBV5-1 to TRBJ1-2, with no clear D. This CDR3 is 15 amino acids long. V gave up 4 bases and J gave up 7 bases, with 20 bases separating them. Germline V gene data show CDR1 as SGHRS and CDR2 as YFSETQ. The CDR3 DNA sequence: TGCGCCAGCAGCACCGAAGGACCGGGGTTATTTGGCTACACCTTC. Protein: CASSTEGPGLFGYTF.

In its sample, this clone was seen a few times. This chain connects TRBV6-1 to TRBJ2-5, with a possible D match to TRBD2 (6 bases). V was cut by 3 bases and J by 5 bases, with 13 bases left in between. Germline V gene lookup returns CDR1 MNHNS and CDR2 SASEGT. The CDR3 runs to 14 residues. CDR3 sequence (DNA): TGTGCCAGCAGTGACGGCGGGGCAGGGGAGACCCAGTACTTC. Translated: CASSDGGAGETQYF.

This clone has a single count. The V and J genes are TRBV20-1 and TRBJ2-1, with a weak D call TRBD1 (5 bases). V lost 3 bases and J lost 7, with 19 bases in between. The CDR3 consists of 15 residues. The germline V gene has CDR1 DFQATT and CDR2 SNEGSKA (reference sequence). The CDR3 DNA is TGCAGTGCTAGTTTAAGGGGCCCCTGGCGGAATGAGCAGTTCTTC. It is translated as CSASLRGPWRNEQFF.

This clone occurred once. The rearrangement links TRBV7-2 to TRBJ1-1; D is unresolved. The CDR3 contains 14 residues. The V end was cut by 2 bases, the J end by 6 bases, with 13 bases between. The V gene's germline CDR1 is SGHTA and CDR2 FQGNSA. The CDR3 sequence is CASSLPLAGPEAFF. The CDR3 DNA reads as TGTGCCAGCAGCTTACCCCTGGCGGGCCCTGAAGCTTTCTTT. The whole variable domain, remainder taken from reference TRBV7-2 and TRBJ1-1, is GAGVSQSPSNKVTEKGKDVELRCDPISGHTALYWYRQSLGQGLEFLIYFQGNSAPDKSGLPSDRFSAERTGGSVSTLTIQRTQQEDSAVYLCASSLPLAGPEAFFGQGTRLTVV.

V usage is TRBV2 and J usage is TRBJ1-1; 9 nucleotides agree with TRBD1. The germline V gene encodes CDR1 SNHLY and CDR2 FYNNEI. V was pared by 5 bases and J by 10 bases, with 14 bases of the junction left unmatched. The CDR3 sequence is 15 residues long. The CDR3 nucleotides read TGTGCCAGCAGTCCTAAAAGAGGACAGGGGTCTAGAGCTTTCTTT. Protein sequence: CASSPKRGQGSRAFF.

This chain connects TRBV6-2 or TRBV6-3 to TRBJ2-5, with 10 bases lining up with TRBD1. The CDR3 length is 16 residues. Per germline, CDR1 MNHEY and CDR2 SVGEGT. Trimming took 2 bases from V and 5 from J; bases not matched to a gene: 8. CDR3 amino acids: CASSYLRQGAGETQYF. Written as DNA, the CDR3 is TGTGCCAGCAGTTACCTGAGACAGGGGGCAGGGGAGACCCAGTACTTC.

CDR3 in amino acids: CASSLVMNTEAFF. DNA for the CDR3: TGTGCCAGCAGCTTAGTCATGAACACTGAAGCTTTCTTT. V is TRBV7-9 and J is TRBJ1-1; no reliable D call. This CDR3 comprises 13 residues. Germline CDR1 reads SEHNR; CDR2 reads FQNEAQ (reference sequence). V lost 1 base and J 0 bases, leaving 3 bases between the germline ends. The complete variable domain, with remaining parts taken from reference TRBV7-9 and TRBJ1-1, reads DTGVSQNPRHKITKRGQNVTFRCDPISEHNRLYWYRQTLGQGPEFLTYFQNEAQLEKSRLLSDRFSAERPKGSFSTLEIQRTEQGDSAMYLCASSLVMNTEAFFGQGTRLTVV.

The chain couples TRBV5-6 to TRBJ2-3, with 10 positions matching TRBD2. Germline loops: CDR1 SGHDT, CDR2 YYEEEE. The V segment lost 3 bases and the J segment 5 bases; nucleotides outside the gene matches: 9. The CDR3 has 16 amino acids. CDR3: CASSWPGLASQDTQYF. The CDR3, as DNA: TGTGCCAGCAGCTGGCCGGGACTAGCGTCGCAAGATACGCAGTATTTT.

This chain links TRBV14 with TRBJ2-7, with unresolved D. CDR3 size: 14 residues. Per the germline V gene, CDR1 is SGHDN and CDR2 is FVKESK. Trimming left V 1 base short and J 2 bases short, with 9 bases between. The CDR3 here is CASSQGLQTYEQYF. CDR3 sequence (DNA): TGTGCCAGCAGCCAAGGCCTCCAGACCTACGAGCAGTACTTC.

This chain uses TRBV10-2 with TRBJ2-3; the match to TRBD2 covers 8 bases. Germline CDR1 and CDR2: WSHSY and SAAADI. V shed 6 bases, J shed 4 bases, and the junction held 12 bases outside the gene matches. There are 16 residues in the CDR3. CDR3 nucleotides: TGCGCCAGCAGGGATATCGGAGCGGGAGTCTCAGATACGCAGTATTTT. Amino acids: CASRDIGAGVSDTQYF.

The gene calls are TRBV4-1 and TRBJ2-2; D perhaps matches TRBD2 (5 bases). V was cut by 0 bases and J by 0 bases, with 11 bases left in between. The CDR3 covers 17 residues. CDR1 is MGHRA, CDR2 YSYEKL, per germline. Here the CDR3 DNA reads TGCGCCAGCAGCCAAGATCAAGAGCGGACGAACACCGGGGAGCTGTTTTTT. Encoded protein: CASSQDQERTNTGELFF.

This chain uses TRBV2 with TRBJ2-5, with D possibly matching TRBD1 (5 bases). The germline gives CDR1 SNHLY, CDR2 FYNNEI. The CDR3 contains 15 residues. V gave up 6 bases and J gave up 3 bases, with 17 bases separating them. The CDR3 sequence is CASSEIQVLEETQYF. CDR3 in DNA: TGTGCCAGCAGCGAGATACAGGTCCTTGAAGAGACCCAGTACTTC.

The chain is built from TRBV9 and TRBJ2-3; no definite D call. CDR3 length: 14 residues. With 0 bases removed from V and 1 base from J, the gap between germline ends came to 6 bases. Germline V CDR1 and CDR2: SGDLS, YYNGEE. The CDR3 protein is CASSVATRTDTQYF. The CDR3 region has the DNA TGTGCCAGCAGCGTAGCTACCCGCACAGATACGCAGTATTTT.

V is TRBV11-3 and J is TRBJ2-3; 13 positions match TRBD2. The CDR3 sequence is 16 residues long. Germline V gene data show CDR1 as SGHNT and CDR2 as YENEEA. V shed 5 bases and J 4 bases; nucleotides not matched to a gene: 6. CDR3 sequence reads: CASSLRTSGSSDTQYF. The DNA of the CDR3 is TGTGCCAGCAGCCTCCGGACTAGCGGGAGCTCAGATACGCAGTATTTT.

The chain uses TRBV18 and TRBJ2-7; D perhaps matches TRBD1 (5 bases). Trimming left V 3 bases short and J 4 bases short, with 13 bases between. Germline-derived CDR1 and CDR2 are KGHSH and LQKENI. CDR3 length: 14 amino acids. For the CDR3, the DNA is TGTGCCAGCTCACCGGGGCTGAACTCTTACGAGCAGTACTTC. This codes for CASSPGLNSYEQYF.

V usage is TRBV6-5 and J usage is TRBJ2-3; 10 bases align to TRBD1. J gave up 2 bases and V 5 bases, and 4 bases lay outside the gene matches. Germline V gene sequence: CDR1 MNHEY, CDR2 SVGAGI. The CDR3 loop spans 15 amino acids. CDR3 DNA: TGTGCCAGCAGTCGACAGGGGGCGAACACAGATACGCAGTATTTT. It specifies CASSRQGANTDTQYF.

This chain connects TRBV10-2 to TRBJ2-5; 14 bases agree with TRBD2. The CDR3 extends over 18 amino acids. Trimming cost V 10 bases and J 3 bases; bases outside gene matches: 16. Germline loops: CDR1 WSHSY, CDR2 SAAADI. CDR3 DNA sequence: TGCGCCACAGGGGGTGCGGGACTAGCGGGGGAGGTCAAAGAGACCCAGTACTTC. Translated: CATGGAGLAGEVKETQYF.

The rearrangement joins TRBV19 to TRBJ2-5; 12 bases are shared with TRBD2. The CDR3 totals 15 residues. The junction had 7 bases not matched to a gene; V was cut back by 6 bases and J by 5 bases. Germline assignment: CDR1 LNHDA and CDR2 SQIVND (reference sequence). The CDR3 loop is CASSRGLAGLETQYF. The CDR3 DNA reads TGTGCCAGTAGCCGTGGACTAGCGGGATTGGAGACCCAGTACTTC.